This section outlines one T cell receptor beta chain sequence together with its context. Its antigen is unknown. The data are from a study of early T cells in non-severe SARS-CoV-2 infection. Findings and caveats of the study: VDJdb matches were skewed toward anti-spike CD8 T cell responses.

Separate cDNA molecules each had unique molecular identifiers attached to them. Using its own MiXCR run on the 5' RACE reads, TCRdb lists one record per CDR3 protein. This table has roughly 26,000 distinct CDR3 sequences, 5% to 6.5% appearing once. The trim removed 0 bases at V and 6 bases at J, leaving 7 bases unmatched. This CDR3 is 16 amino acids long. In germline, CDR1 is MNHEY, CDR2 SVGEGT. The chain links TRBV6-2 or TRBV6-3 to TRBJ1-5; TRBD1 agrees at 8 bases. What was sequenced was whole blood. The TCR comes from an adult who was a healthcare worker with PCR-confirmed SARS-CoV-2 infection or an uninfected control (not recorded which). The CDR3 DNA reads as TGTGCCAGCAGTTACTCCGGACAGGGATTTCGTCAGCCCCAGCATTTT. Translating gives CASSYSGQGFRQPQHF.